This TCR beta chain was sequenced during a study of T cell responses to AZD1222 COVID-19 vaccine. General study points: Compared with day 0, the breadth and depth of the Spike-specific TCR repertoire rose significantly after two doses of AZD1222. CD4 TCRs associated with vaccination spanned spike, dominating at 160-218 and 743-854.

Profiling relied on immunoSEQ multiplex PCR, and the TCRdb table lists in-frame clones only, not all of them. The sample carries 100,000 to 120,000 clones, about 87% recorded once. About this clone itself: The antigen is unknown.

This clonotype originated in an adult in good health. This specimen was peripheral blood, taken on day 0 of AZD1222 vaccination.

CDR3 sequence (DNA): TGTGCCAGCCGAGGGACAGATAACACCGGGGAGCTGTTTTTT. Its translation is CASRGTDNTGELFF. The chain carries TRBV3-1 (or the pseudogene TRBV3-2) and TRBJ2-2; 7 positions match TRBD1. In germline, CDR1 is LGHDT, CDR2 YNNKEL (reference sequence). The V and J ends lost 8 bases and 2 bases, in that order; junction bases with no gene match: 5. The CDR3 runs 14 residues.